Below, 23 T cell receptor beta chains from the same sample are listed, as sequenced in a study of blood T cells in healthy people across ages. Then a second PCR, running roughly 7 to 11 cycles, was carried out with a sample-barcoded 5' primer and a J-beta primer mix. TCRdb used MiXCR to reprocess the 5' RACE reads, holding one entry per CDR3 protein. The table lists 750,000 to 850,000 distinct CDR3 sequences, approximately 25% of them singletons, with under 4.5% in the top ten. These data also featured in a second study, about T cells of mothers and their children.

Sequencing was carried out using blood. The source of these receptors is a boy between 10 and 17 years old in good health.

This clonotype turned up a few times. The CDR3 sequence is CASSLGAGIPQAFF. As DNA, the CDR3 is TGTGCCAGCAGCTTAGGGGCGGGGATCCCCCAAGCTTTCTTT. V gene TRBV7-8 combines with J gene TRBJ1-1; D gene unclear. Germline V gives CDR1 SGHVS, CDR2 FQNEAQ. The V end lost 1 base, the J end lost 9 bases, and 15 bases lay between the germline ends. The CDR3 covers 14 residues. The whole variable domain, filled in from reference TRBV7-8 and TRBJ1-1, reads GAGVSQSPRYKVAKRGQDVALRCDPISGHVSLFWYQQALGQGPEFLTYFQNEAQLDKSGLPSDRFFAERPEGSVSTLKIQRTQQEDSAVYLCASSLGAGIPQAFFGQGTRLTVV.

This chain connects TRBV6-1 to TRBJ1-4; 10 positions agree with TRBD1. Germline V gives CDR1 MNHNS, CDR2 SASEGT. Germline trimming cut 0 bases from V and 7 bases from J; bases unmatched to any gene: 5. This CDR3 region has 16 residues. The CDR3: CASSEALGTGAEKLFF. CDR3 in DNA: TGTGCCAGCAGTGAAGCGCTTGGGACAGGGGCTGAAAAACTGTTTTTT.

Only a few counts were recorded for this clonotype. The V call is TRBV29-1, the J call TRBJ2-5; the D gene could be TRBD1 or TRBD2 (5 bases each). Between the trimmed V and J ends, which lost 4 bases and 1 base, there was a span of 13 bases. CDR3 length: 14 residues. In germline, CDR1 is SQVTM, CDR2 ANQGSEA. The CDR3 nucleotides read TGCAGCGTTGTCGGGGCATTCCGCCAAGAGACCCAGTACTTC. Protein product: CSVVGAFRQETQYF.

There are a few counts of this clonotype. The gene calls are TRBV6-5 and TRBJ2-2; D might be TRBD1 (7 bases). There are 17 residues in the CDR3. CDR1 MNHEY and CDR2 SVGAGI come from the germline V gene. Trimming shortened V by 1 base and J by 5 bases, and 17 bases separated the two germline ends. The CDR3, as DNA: TGTGCCAGCAGTTACTGGACAGGCGGGGTTTGGACCGGGGAGCTGTTTTTT. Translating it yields CASSYWTGGVWTGELFF.

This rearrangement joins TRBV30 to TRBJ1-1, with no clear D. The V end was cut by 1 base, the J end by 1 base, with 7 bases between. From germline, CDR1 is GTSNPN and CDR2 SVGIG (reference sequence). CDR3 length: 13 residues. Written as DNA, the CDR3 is TGTGCCTGGAGTGAAGACGGGAACACTGAAGCTTTCTTT. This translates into CAWSEDGNTEAFF.

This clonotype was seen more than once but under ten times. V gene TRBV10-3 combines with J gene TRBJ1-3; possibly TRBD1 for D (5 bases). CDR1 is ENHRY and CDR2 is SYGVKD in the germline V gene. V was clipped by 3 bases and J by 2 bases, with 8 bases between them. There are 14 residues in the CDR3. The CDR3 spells CAISDRAAGNTIYF. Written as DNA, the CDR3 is TGTGCCATCAGTGACAGGGCGGCTGGAAACACCATATATTTT.

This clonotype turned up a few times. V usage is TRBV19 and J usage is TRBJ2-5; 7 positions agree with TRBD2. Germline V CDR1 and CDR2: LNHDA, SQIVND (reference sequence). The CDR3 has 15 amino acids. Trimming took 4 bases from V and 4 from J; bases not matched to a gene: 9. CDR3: CASSTEAGVGETQYF. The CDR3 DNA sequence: TGTGCCAGTAGTACCGAGGCGGGAGTCGGAGAGACCCAGTACTTC. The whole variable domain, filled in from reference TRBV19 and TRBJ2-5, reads DGGITQSPKYLFRKEGQNVTLSCEQNLNHDAMYWYRQDPGQGLRLIYYSQIVNDFQKGDIAEGYSVSREKKESFPLTVTSAQKNPTAFYLCASSTEAGVGETQYFGPGTRLLVL.

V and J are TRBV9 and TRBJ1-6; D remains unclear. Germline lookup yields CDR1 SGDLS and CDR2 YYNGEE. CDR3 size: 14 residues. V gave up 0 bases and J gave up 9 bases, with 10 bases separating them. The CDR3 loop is CASSVDIEGSPLHF. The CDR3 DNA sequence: TGTGCCAGCAGCGTAGATATCGAGGGTTCACCCCTCCACTTT.

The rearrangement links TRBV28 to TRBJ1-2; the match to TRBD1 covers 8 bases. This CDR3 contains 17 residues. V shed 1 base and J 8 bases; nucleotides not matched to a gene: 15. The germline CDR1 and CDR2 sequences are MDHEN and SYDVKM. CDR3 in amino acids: CASSLSWRDRNSWGYTF. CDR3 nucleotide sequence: TGTGCCAGCAGTTTATCGTGGAGGGACAGGAATTCCTGGGGCTACACCTTC.

The CDR3 is CASSQDTIRGTGASYEQYF. The CDR3, as DNA: TGCGCCAGCAGCCAAGATACTATTAGGGGGACAGGGGCGTCCTACGAGCAGTACTTC. The chain joins TRBV4-3 to TRBJ2-5; TRBD1 matches at 10 bases. The DNA end is a closer match to TRBJ2-7, so the J assignment may be wrong. There are 19 residues in the CDR3. Germline lookup yields CDR1 LGHNA and CDR2 YSLEER.

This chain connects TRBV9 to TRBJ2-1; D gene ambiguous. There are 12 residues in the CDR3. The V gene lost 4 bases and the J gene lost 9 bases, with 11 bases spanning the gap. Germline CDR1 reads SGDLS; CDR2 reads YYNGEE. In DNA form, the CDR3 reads TGTGCCAGCAGCTTTCCATCCGGTGAGCAGTTCTTC. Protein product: CASSFPSGEQFF.

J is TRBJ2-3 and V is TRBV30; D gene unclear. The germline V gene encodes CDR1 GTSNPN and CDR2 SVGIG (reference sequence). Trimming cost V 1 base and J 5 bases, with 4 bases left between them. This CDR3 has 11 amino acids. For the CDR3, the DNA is TGTGCCTGGAGTGGCCTAGATACGCAGTATTTT. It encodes CAWSGLDTQYF.

Written as DNA, the CDR3 is TGTGCCAGCAGACGGACTAGCGGGATAACAGATACGCAGTATTTT. Translated: CASRRTSGITDTQYF. The V gene is TRBV12-3 or TRBV12-4, the J gene TRBJ2-3; 12 bases align to TRBD2. V gave up 6 bases and J gave up 3 bases; unmatched junction bases: 4. CDR3 size: 15 residues.

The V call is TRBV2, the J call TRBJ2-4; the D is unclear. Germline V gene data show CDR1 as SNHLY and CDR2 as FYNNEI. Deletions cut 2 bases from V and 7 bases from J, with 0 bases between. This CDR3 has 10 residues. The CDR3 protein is CASSENIQYF. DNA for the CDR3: TGTGCCAGCAGTGAAAACATTCAGTACTTC.

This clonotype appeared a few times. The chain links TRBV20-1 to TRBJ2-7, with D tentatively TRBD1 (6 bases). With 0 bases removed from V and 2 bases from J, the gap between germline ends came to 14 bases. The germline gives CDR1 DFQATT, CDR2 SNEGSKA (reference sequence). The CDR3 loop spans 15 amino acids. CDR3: CSARDQGTPPYEQYF. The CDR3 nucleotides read TGCAGTGCTAGAGATCAGGGGACACCGCCCTACGAGCAGTACTTC.

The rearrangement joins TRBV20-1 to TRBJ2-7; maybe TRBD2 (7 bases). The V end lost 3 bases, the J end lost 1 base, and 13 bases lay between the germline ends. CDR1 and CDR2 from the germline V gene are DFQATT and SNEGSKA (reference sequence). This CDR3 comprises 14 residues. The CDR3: CSASPRGPSYEQYF. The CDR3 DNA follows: TGCAGTGCTAGCCCGCGGGGGCCATCCTACGAGCAGTACTTC.

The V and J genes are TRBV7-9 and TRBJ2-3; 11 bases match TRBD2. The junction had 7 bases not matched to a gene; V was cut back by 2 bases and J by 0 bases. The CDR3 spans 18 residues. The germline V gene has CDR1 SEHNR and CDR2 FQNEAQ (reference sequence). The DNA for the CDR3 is TGTGCCAGCAGCTTAAGCCTAGCGGGGGGACCTAGCACAGATACGCAGTATTTT. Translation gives CASSLSLAGGPSTDTQYF.

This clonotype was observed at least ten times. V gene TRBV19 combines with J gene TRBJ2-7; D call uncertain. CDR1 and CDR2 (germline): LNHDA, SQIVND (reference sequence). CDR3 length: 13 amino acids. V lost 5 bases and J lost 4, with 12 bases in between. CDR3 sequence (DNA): TGTGCCAGTAGTCCCGGTGGACCTTACGAGCAGTACTTC. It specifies CASSPGGPYEQYF.

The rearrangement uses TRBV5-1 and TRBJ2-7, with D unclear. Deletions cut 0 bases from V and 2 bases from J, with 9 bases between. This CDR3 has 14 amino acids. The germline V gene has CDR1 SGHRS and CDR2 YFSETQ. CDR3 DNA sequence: TGCGCCAGCAGCTTGGGCCAGGACCCCTACGAGCAGTACTTC. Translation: CASSLGQDPYEQYF.

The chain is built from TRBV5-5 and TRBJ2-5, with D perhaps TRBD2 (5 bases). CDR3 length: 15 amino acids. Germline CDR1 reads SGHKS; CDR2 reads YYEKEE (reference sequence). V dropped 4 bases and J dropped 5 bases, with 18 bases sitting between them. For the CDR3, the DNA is TGTGCCAGCAGCCCCAGCGGACTCCACACGGAGACCCAGTACTTC. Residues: CASSPSGLHTETQYF.

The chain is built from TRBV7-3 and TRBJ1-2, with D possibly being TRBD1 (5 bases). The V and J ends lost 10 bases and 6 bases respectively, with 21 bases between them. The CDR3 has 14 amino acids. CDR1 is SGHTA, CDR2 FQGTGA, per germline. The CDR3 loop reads CATRRGPTSDGYTF. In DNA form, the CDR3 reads TGTGCCACTCGTCGGGGACCAACGTCGGATGGCTACACCTTC.

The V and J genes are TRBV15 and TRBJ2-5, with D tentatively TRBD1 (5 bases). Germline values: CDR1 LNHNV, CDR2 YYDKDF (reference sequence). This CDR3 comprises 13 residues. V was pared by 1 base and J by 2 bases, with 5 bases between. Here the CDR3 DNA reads TGTGCCACCAGCAGAGGACAGCAAGAGACCCAGTACTTC. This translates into CATSRGQQETQYF.

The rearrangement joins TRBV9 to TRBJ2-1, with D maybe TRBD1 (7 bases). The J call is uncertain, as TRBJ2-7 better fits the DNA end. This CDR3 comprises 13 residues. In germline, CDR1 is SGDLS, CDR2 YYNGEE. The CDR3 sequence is CASSGGTVREQYF. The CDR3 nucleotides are TGTGCCAGCAGCGGCGGGACAGTACGCGAGCAGTACTTC.